The clone carrying this T cell receptor (beta chain) showed up just once. Data came from immunoSEQ multiplex PCR; TCRdb stores just in-frame clones and leaves some out. The sample yields over 120,000 clones, more than 75% seen once. The sample belongs to a study of blood T cell repertoires in COVID-19. Across the whole study: Samples of COVID-19 (acute and convalescent) were obtained from the United States, Italy and Spain. PBMCs, B-cell-depleted T cells, or T cells were the source of the cDNA or gDNA that made up the material.

Source material: peripheral blood. The receptor's source is a man in his fifties who had recovered from COVID-19.

The CDR3 sequence: CASSLTKQGAQYF. The CDR3 nucleotides read TGTGCCAGCAGTCTGACTAAACAGGGGGCGCAGTACTTC. The V call is TRBV27, the J call TRBJ2-7, with TRBD1 matching over 9 bases. V lost 5 bases, J lost 9 bases, and 8 bases stayed unmatched. CDR1 is MNHEY and CDR2 is SMNVEV in the germline V gene (reference sequence). The CDR3 contains 13 residues.